The present entry profiles one TCR beta chain with its context. The V segment lost 3 bases and the J segment 6 bases; nucleotides outside the gene matches: 9. This CDR3 is built from 14 residues. The germline V gene encodes CDR1 SQVTM and CDR2 ANQGSEA. This sample is drawn from a study of blood T cell repertoires in COVID-19. Study-level information: Specimens from acute and convalescent COVID-19 originated in the United States, Italy and Spain. Sample material is recorded as cDNA or gDNA derived from T cells, B-cell-depleted T cells, or PBMCs.

In the authors' methods: Amplification of reference gene primers was used by the study to estimate nucleated cell counts. Assay: immunoSEQ multiplex PCR; the TCRdb copy retains only in-frame clones and omits some. D and trimming come from the DNA, and the V and J calls and clone size come from that table. In the table there are 150,000 to 200,000 clones, more than 75% of which are singletons. The sample consisted of peripheral blood. The chain recombines TRBV29-1 with TRBJ2-3, with 7 bases matching TRBD1. This receptor was obtained from a human donor in a cohort sampled during active COVID-19. CDR3 nucleotides: TGCAGCGTTGAGCGTAGGGACAGCCGGGATACGCAGTATTTT. Translation gives CSVERRDSRDTQYF.